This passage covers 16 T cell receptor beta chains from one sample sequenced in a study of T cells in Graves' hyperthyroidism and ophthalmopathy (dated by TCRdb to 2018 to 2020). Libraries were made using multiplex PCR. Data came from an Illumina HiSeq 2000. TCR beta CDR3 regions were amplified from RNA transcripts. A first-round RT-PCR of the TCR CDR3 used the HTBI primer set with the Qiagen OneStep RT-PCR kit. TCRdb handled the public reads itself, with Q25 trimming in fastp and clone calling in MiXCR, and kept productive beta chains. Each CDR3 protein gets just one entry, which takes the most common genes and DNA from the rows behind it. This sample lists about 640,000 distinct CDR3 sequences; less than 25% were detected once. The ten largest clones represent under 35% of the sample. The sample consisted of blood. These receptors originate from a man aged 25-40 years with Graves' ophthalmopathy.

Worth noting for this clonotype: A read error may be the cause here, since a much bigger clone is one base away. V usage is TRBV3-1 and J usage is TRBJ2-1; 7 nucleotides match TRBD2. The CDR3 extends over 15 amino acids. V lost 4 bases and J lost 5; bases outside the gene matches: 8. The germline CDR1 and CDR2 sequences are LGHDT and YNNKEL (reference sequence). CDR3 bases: TGTGCCAGCAGCCGAGGGGAGGGACTAAACAATGAGCAGTTCTTC. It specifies CASSRGEGLNNEQFF.

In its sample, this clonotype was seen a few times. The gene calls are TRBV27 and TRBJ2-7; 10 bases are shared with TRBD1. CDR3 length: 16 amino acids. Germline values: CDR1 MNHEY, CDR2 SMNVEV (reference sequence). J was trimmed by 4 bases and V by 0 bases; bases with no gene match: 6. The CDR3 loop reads CASSLSLGTGVYEQYF. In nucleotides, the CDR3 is TGTGCCAGCAGTTTATCCTTAGGGACAGGGGTGTACGAGCAGTACTTC.

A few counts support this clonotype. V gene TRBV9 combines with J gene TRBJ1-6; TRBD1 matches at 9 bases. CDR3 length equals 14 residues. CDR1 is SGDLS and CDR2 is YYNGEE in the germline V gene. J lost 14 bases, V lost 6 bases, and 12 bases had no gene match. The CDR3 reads CASNSGTGPVTLHF. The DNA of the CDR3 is TGTGCCAGCAACTCCGGGACAGGGCCAGTAACCCTCCACTTT.

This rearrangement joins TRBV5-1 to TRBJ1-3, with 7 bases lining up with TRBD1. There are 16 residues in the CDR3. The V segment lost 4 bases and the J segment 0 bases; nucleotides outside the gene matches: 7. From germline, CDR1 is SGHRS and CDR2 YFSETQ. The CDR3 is CASSPSWTGSGNTIYF. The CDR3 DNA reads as TGCGCCAGCAGCCCCTCCTGGACAGGCTCTGGAAACACCATATATTTT.

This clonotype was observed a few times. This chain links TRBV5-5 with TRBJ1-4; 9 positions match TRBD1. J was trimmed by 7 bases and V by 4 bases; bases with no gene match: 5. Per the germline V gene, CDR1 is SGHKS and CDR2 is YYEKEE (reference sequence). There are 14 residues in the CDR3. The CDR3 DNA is TGTGCCAGCAGCGAGGACAGGGGAGCTGAAAAACTGTTTTTT. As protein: CASSEDRGAEKLFF.

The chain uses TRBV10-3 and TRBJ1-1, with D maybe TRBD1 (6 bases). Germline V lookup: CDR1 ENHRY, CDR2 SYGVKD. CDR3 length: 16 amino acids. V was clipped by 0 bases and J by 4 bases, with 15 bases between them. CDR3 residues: CAISESRGNRATEAFF. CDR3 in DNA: TGTGCCATCAGTGAGTCGAGGGGGAATCGGGCCACTGAAGCTTTCTTT.

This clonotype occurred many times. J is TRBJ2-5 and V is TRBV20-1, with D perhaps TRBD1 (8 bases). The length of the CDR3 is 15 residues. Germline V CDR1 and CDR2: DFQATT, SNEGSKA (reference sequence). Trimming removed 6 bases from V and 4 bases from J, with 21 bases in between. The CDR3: CSAWRPTGGVETQYF. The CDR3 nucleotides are TGCAGTGCCTGGAGACCTACAGGGGGGGTAGAGACCCAGTACTTC.

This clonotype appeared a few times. The CDR3 DNA sequence: TGCAGTGCTTCTCAATACCTGGAGCCCCAGCATTTT. It is translated as CSASQYLEPQHF. The V gene is TRBV20-1, the J gene TRBJ1-5; D gene ambiguous. Germline CDR1 is DFQATT and CDR2 is SNEGSKA (reference sequence). V gave up 5 bases and J gave up 8 bases, with 13 bases separating them. The CDR3 contains 12 residues.

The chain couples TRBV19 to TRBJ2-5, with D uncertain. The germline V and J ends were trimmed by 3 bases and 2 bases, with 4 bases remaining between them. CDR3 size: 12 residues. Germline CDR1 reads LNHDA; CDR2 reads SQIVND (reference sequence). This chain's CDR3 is CASSIGQETQYF. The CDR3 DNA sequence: TGTGCCAGTAGTATTGGGCAAGAGACCCAGTACTTC.

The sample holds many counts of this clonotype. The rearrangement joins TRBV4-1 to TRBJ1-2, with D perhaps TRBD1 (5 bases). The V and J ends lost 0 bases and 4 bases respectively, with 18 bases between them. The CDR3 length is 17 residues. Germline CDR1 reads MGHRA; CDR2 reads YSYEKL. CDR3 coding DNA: TGCGCCAGCAGCCAAGAAAGTTCGTCGGGACTGCTCTATGGCTACACCTTC. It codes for CASSQESSSGLLYGYTF.

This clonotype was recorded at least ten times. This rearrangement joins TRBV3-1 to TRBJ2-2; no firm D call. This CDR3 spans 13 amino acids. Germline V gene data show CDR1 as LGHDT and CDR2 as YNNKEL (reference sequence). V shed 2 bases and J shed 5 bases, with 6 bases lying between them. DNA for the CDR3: TGTGCCAGCAGCCAAAGTCAGACCGGGGAGCTGTTTTTT. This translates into CASSQSQTGELFF.

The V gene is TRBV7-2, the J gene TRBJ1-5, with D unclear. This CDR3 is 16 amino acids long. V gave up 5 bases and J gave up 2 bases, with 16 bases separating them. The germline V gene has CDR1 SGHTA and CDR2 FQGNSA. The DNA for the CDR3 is TGTGCCAGCAGCCCGACGGGTCGCGGGGGCAATCAGCCCCAGCATTTT. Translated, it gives CASSPTGRGGNQPQHF.

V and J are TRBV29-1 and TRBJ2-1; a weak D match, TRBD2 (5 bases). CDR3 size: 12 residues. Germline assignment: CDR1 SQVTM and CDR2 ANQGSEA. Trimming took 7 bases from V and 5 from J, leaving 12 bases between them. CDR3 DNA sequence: TGCAGCGCTCCTACTAGAGACAATGAGCAGTTCTTC. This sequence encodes CSAPTRDNEQFF.

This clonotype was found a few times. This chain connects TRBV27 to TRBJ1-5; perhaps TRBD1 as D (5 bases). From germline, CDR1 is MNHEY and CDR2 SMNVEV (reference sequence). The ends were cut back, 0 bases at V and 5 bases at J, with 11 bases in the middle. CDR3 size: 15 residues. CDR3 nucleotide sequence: TGTGCCAGCAGTTTATCGGCGGGGCTATATCAGCCCCAGCATTTT. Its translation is CASSLSAGLYQPQHF.

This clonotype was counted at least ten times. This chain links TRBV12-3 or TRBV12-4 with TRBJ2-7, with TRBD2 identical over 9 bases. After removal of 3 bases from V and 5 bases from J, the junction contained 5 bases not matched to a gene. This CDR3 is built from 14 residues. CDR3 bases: TGTGCCAGCAGTTTCTTACTAGCGGGTCACGAGCAGTACTTC. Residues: CASSFLLAGHEQYF.

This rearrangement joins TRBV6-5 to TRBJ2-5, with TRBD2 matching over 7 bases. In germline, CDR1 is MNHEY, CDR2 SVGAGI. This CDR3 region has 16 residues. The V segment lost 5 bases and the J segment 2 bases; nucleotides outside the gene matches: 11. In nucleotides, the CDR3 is TGTGCCAGCAGTCACAAGGGTAGCGGGTCACAAGAGACCCAGTACTTC. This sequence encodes CASSHKGSGSQETQYF.